The 18 T cell receptor beta chains presented below share a single source sample, sequenced in a study of vaccination and CD4 T cells after COVID-19. Sequencing of cultured CD4+ T cell DNA used the Oncomine TCR Beta short-read assay. TCRdb processed the PCR reads anew with MiXCR; each CDR3 protein has one entry. The sample lists about 9,200 distinct CDR3 sequences, more than 25% occurring once. Specified treatment: roughly 10-day PBMC culture with coronavirus spike peptide pools or control peptides (ViraFEST assay). Gathering of the CD4+ T cells, from the unexposed donor, took place before the COVID-19 pandemic (2011-2018). These receptors are not linked to any known antigen. The sample comprised CD4+ T cells from blood, cultured in vitro. Receptors originate from a human donor in good health.

This clonotype has just a few counts. The rearrangement joins TRBV20-1 to TRBJ1-2, with a possible D match to TRBD1 (5 bases). Germline V CDR1 and CDR2: DFQATT, SNEGSKA (reference sequence). The ends were cut back, 5 bases at V and 4 bases at J, with 11 bases in the middle. The CDR3 totals 12 residues. The CDR3 here is CSARRDIYGYTF. The CDR3 DNA follows: TGCAGTGCTCGCAGGGATATCTATGGCTACACCTTC.

The chain carries TRBV25-1 and TRBJ1-2; 11 bases fit TRBD1. CDR1 MGHDK and CDR2 SYGVNS come from the germline V gene. J was trimmed by 7 bases and V by 2 bases; bases with no gene match: 9. CDR3 length: 16 amino acids. The CDR3 nucleotides read TGTGCCAGCAGTGAACCGGGACAGGGGGAGTTAAGTGGCTACACCTTC. Residues: CASSEPGQGELSGYTF.

The genes are TRBV7-8 and TRBJ2-2; the D gene is possibly TRBD1 (6 bases). The CDR3 consists of 14 residues. Trimming took 6 bases from V and 2 from J, leaving 10 bases between them. Germline-derived CDR1 and CDR2 are SGHVS and FQNEAQ. Here the CDR3 reads CASSPGVNTGELFF. The CDR3 nucleotides read TGTGCCAGCAGTCCAGGGGTTAACACCGGGGAGCTGTTTTTT.

This clonotype was counted between two and nine times. V and J are TRBV7-8 and TRBJ2-3, with 7 bases matching TRBD2. Germline V CDR1 and CDR2: SGHVS, FQNEAQ. With 7 bases clipped from V and 2 bases from J, the junction kept 12 bases outside the gene matches. The CDR3 contains 16 residues. The CDR3 DNA follows: TGTGCCAGCACCGGAATCGGGGGGTTTTTCACAGATACGCAGTATTTT. This gives the protein CASTGIGGFFTDTQYF.

The chain uses TRBV2 and TRBJ1-1; D ambiguous. With 2 bases removed from V and 0 bases from J, the gap between germline ends came to 10 bases. The CDR3 sequence is 15 residues long. Germline V lookup: CDR1 SNHLY, CDR2 FYNNEI. CDR3 in DNA: TGTGCCAGCAGTGAATCGGCGGGCATGAACACTGAAGCTTTCTTT. Protein sequence: CASSESAGMNTEAFF.

CDR3 nucleotide sequence: TGCAGTGCTGATCGACTAGCGGGGGCCCAAGAGACCCAGTACTTC. Protein: CSADRLAGAQETQYF. The gene calls are TRBV20-1 and TRBJ2-5; TRBD2 aligns across 12 bases. The V gene end was trimmed by 5 bases and the J gene end by 1 base; junction bases not matched to a gene: 5. The CDR3 spans 15 residues. Looked up from germline, CDR1 is DFQATT and CDR2 is SNEGSKA (reference sequence).

This clonotype occurred a few times. This chain uses TRBV7-3 with TRBJ2-7; the match to TRBD1 covers 9 bases. Germline V lookup: CDR1 SGHTA, CDR2 FQGTGA. This CDR3 is 15 amino acids long. The V and J ends lost 2 bases and 7 bases, in that order; junction bases with no gene match: 9. The CDR3 spells CASSLDGTGSDEQYF. DNA for the CDR3: TGTGCCAGCAGCTTAGACGGGACAGGGTCGGATGAGCAGTACTTC.

In its sample, this clonotype was seen a few times. The chain combines TRBV20-1 with TRBJ1-1; a possible D gene is TRBD1 (6 bases). Trimming took 5 bases from V and 3 from J, leaving 10 bases between them. The V gene's germline CDR1 is DFQATT and CDR2 SNEGSKA (reference sequence). The CDR3 extends over 12 amino acids. The CDR3 spells CSAWRGDTEAFF. As DNA, the CDR3 is TGCAGTGCTTGGAGGGGGGACACTGAAGCTTTCTTT.

The chain carries TRBV2 and TRBJ2-7, with D possibly TRBD1 on 5 matching bases. The CDR3 is 13 residues long. Trimming stripped 7 bases from V and 4 bases from J, with 14 bases between. CDR1 is SNHLY and CDR2 is FYNNEI in the germline V gene. Written as DNA, the CDR3 is TGTGCCAGCAACTCTCAGGGAATTTACGAGCAGTACTTC. As protein: CASNSQGIYEQYF.

This clonotype appeared a few times. Its ends do not fully match the called genes, so a read error is possible. CDR3 DNA: TGCAGTCCTAGGTGGGCCCGAAACACCATATATTTT. This encodes CSPRWARNTIYF. The chain carries TRBV20-1 and TRBJ1-3, with D unclear. The CDR3 runs 12 residues. Germline V gene sequence: CDR1 DFQATT, CDR2 SNEGSKA (reference sequence).

This clonotype is a singleton in its sample. The gene calls are TRBV5-1 and TRBJ2-6; D unresolved. This CDR3 comprises 15 residues. V shed 0 bases and J shed 1 base, with 5 bases lying between them. Germline CDR1 and CDR2: SGHRS and YFSETQ. CDR3 protein: CASSLDVSGANVLTF. The CDR3 DNA reads TGCGCCAGCAGCTTGGATGTGTCTGGGGCCAACGTCCTGACTTTC.

The chain carries TRBV6-1 and TRBJ1-4, with 7 positions matching TRBD1. The CDR3 has 14 residues. The J segment lost 7 bases and the V segment lost 10 bases, leaving 12 bases of the junction unmatched. The germline V gene encodes CDR1 MNHNS and CDR2 SASEGT. CDR3 amino acids: CATLRVAGGEKLFF. The CDR3 region has the DNA TGTGCCACCCTGAGAGTTGCAGGGGGTGAAAAACTGTTTTTT.

This sequence joins TRBV2 and TRBJ2-1; D possibly matches TRBD1 or TRBD2 (5 bases each). Trimming pared 0 bases from V and 10 bases from J, leaving 10 bases between. Germline-derived CDR1 and CDR2 are SNHLY and FYNNEI. The CDR3 contains 13 residues. This CDR3 reads CASSEAGVGEQFF. Here the CDR3 DNA reads TGTGCCAGCAGTGAAGCGGGGGTGGGGGAGCAGTTCTTC.

The rearrangement uses TRBV6-1 and TRBJ2-2; TRBD1 matches 7 bases. V lost 5 bases and J lost 4; bases outside the gene matches: 13. Germline lookup yields CDR1 MNHNS and CDR2 SASEGT. There are 17 residues in the CDR3. CDR3 coding DNA: TGTGCCAGCAGTCCCAATACAGGGGTCGATGGCACCGGGGAGCTGTTTTTT. Its translation is CASSPNTGVDGTGELFF.

This clonotype has just a few counts. The V call is TRBV4-2, the J call TRBJ1-5; possibly TRBD1 for D (6 bases). The length of the CDR3 is 17 residues. The V and J ends lost 0 bases and 9 bases respectively, with 21 bases between them. CDR1 is LGHNA, CDR2 YNFKEQ, per germline. CDR3 DNA sequence: TGTGCCAGCAGCCAAGAGGCCCGGGGGGCATCAGCGGGGCCCCAGCATTTT. Its translation is CASSQEARGASAGPQHF.

This clonotype showed up just a few times. The CDR3 coding sequence is TGTGCCAGCAGCCCCCCGGGACAGGGGATCACTGAAGCTTTCTTT. This translates into CASSPPGQGITEAFF. The chain links TRBV7-9 to TRBJ1-1, with 10 nucleotides matching TRBD1. Trimming took 5 bases from V and 4 from J; bases not matched to a gene: 7. The CDR3 runs 15 residues. From germline, CDR1 is SEHNR and CDR2 FQNEAQ (reference sequence).

This chain uses TRBV7-9 with TRBJ2-1, with D tentatively TRBD2 (6 bases). V dropped 3 bases and J dropped 4 bases, with 22 bases sitting between them. The CDR3 covers 18 residues. The germline gives CDR1 SEHNR, CDR2 FQNEAQ (reference sequence). DNA of the CDR3: TGTGCCAGCAGCTTTTTGCGGGGTCTTACTTCGGAATACAATGAGCAGTTCTTC. Encoded protein: CASSFLRGLTSEYNEQFF.

The chain combines TRBV6-1 with TRBJ2-1; possible D gene TRBD1, 6 bases. Germline CDR1 is MNHNS and CDR2 is SASEGT. Trimming shortened V by 8 bases and J by 4 bases, and 18 bases separated the two germline ends. The CDR3 covers 15 residues. The CDR3: CASGRDRSWYNEQFF. CDR3 in DNA: TGTGCCAGCGGACGAGACAGGTCATGGTACAATGAGCAGTTCTTC.